Listed below are T cell receptor beta chains from one sample, sequenced in a study of blood T cell repertoires in COVID-19. Profiling relied on immunoSEQ multiplex PCR, and the TCRdb table lists in-frame clones only, not all of them. The sample holds 300,000 or so clones, 83% seen once. The material sequenced was peripheral blood. The receptors were sampled from a woman in her forties or fifties with acute or convalescent COVID-19. CDR3s include the opening cysteine and the closing phenylalanine or tryptophan. A D gene is named only where the DNA matches it firmly. Expanded clones get a size class; other rows say once, few or many, or leave the size out.

j_call clone_size v_call d_call cdr3_nt cdr3_aa
TRBJ2-7 NA TRBV13 TRBD1 TGTGCCAGCAGCGGCTCCCACAGGGGGCTTCCCCCCTACGAGCAGTACTTC CASSGSHRGLPPYEQYF
TRBJ2-2 NA TRBV27 TRBD1 TGTGCCAGCAGAGAATTATGGACAGGTCGCTTCGGCGGGGAGCTGTTTTTT CASRELWTGRFGGELFF
TRBJ1-4 NA TRBV30 NA TGTGCCAGGGAGGGTAATGAAAAACTGTTTTTT CAREGNEKLFF
TRBJ2-7 NA TRBV14 NA TGTGCCAGCAGCCAATATTCCGGGTACGGGTACGAGCAGTACTTC CASSQYSGYGYEQYF
TRBJ2-5 NA TRBV5-1 NA TGCGCCAGCAGCGCCGCGAGGAGGGAAGAAGAGACCCAGTACTTC CASSAARREEETQYF
TRBJ2-1 NA TRBV5-5 NA TGTGCCAGCAGCTTGGGGGGCCACAATGAGCAGTTCTTC CASSLGGHNEQFF
TRBJ2-1 NA TRBV3-1/TRBV3-2 TRBD2 TGTGCCAGCAGCCCCCTGGGACTAGCGGGTCTCAATGAGCAGTTCTTC CASSPLGLAGLNEQFF
TRBJ1-2 few TRBV25-1 TRBD1 TGTGCCAGCAGAGACAGGGTCGGATTGCACGGCTACACCTTC CASRDRVGLHGYTF
TRBJ1-1 NA TRBV3-1/TRBV3-2 TRBD1 TGTGCCAGCAGCCAAGGCCCCCCAGGGCAGGGGGGCACTGAAGCTTTCTTT CASSQGPPGQGGTEAFF
TRBJ2-2 NA TRBV9 TRBD1 TGTGCCAGCACCCGGACAGGAAGTTTCGGGAACACCGGGGAGCTGTTTTTT CASTRTGSFGNTGELFF
TRBJ2-1 NA TRBV9 TRBD1 TGTGCCAGCAGCGTGGGACAGAACTCCTACAATGAGCAGTTCTTC CASSVGQNSYNEQFF
TRBJ1-3 NA TRBV6-5 NA TGTGCCAGCAGTCGCGGGGGGGCCGATGGAAACACCATATATTTT CASSRGGADGNTIYF
TRBJ2-7 few TRBV2 NA TGTGCCAGCAGTGGTCGAGGCGGAGGGGACTACGAGCAGTACTTC CASSGRGGGDYEQYF
TRBJ1-5 NA TRBV19 NA TGTGCCAGTAGTCTTAGACAGAGCAATCAGCCCCAGCATTTT CASSLRQSNQPQHF
TRBJ2-4 once TRBV18 NA TGTGCCAGCTCACCAGCTCAAAAAACCACGTGGGGAGACATTCAGTACTTC CASSPAQKTTWGDIQYF
TRBJ2-6 NA TRBV19 NA TGTGCCAGTAGTATAGGGGGCTCCGGGGCCAACGTCCTGACTTTC CASSIGGSGANVLTF
TRBJ2-5 NA TRBV6-6 NA TGTGCCAGCAGTTACGTGCGGCCCGAAGAGACCCAGTACTTC CASSYVRPEETQYF
TRBJ2-5 NA TRBV6-6 NA TGTGCCAGCAGTTACGCGGAACAAGAGACCCAGTACTTC CASSYAEQETQYF
TRBJ2-5 NA TRBV5-4 TRBD2 TGTGCCAGCAGCGCCTCGGGAGGGCAAGAGACCCAGTACTTC CASSASGGQETQYF
TRBJ1-4 NA TRBV18 NA TGTGCCAGCTCACCAGAGGCCGCTGAAAAACTGTTTTTT CASSPEAAEKLFF
TRBJ2-3 NA TRBV12-5 TRBD1 TGTGCTAGTGCCCCCGGACAGGTTGGAGATACGCAGTATTTT CASAPGQVGDTQYF
TRBJ2-2 few TRBV18 TRBD1 TGTGCCAGCTCCGGGACAGGGTACACCGGGGAGCTGTTTTTT CASSGTGYTGELFF
TRBJ1-4 NA TRBV5-4 TRBD1 TGTGCCAGCAGCTCACAGGGGGAGGGTAATGAAAAACTGTTTTTT CASSSQGEGNEKLFF
TRBJ2-7 few TRBV7-2 TRBD1 TGTGCCAGCACCTACGGGACAGCCTCCTACGAGCAGTACTTC CASTYGTASYEQYF
TRBJ2-1 NA TRBV5-6 NA TGTGCCAGCAGCTTTCCCTACTCGGGGGAGCAGTTCTTC CASSFPYSGEQFF
TRBJ2-6 few TRBV9 NA TGTGCCAGCAGCGCCAGCGACGGAAGCTACGGCGGGGCCAACGTCCTGACTTTC CASSASDGSYGGANVLTF
TRBJ2-2 NA TRBV18 NA TGTGCCAGCGCTCCGAAGATATTAGACAGGCCGACCGGGGAGCTGTTTTTT CASAPKILDRPTGELFF
TRBJ2-2 NA TRBV21-1 NA TGTGCCACCCCCGGGACAGGAACTCCGAACACCGGGGAGCTGTTTTTT CATPGTGTPNTGELFF
TRBJ2-6 NA TRBV2 NA TGTGCCAGCAGTGAAACAGTTTGGGTTTACTCTGGGGCCAACGTCCTGACTTTC CASSETVWVYSGANVLTF
TRBJ2-7 NA TRBV6-5 TRBD1 TGTGCCAGCAGTTACTTCACAGGGGATGGTGGCGAGCAGTACTTC CASSYFTGDGGEQYF
TRBJ2-1 NA TRBV24-1 TRBD2 TGTGCCACCAGTGACACTAGCGGGAGCTCCTACAATGAGCAGTTCTTC CATSDTSGSSYNEQFF
TRBJ2-4 NA TRBV19 TRBD1 TGTGCCAGTAGTCCCCGACAGGGATTCGACAAAAACATTCAGTACTTC CASSPRQGFDKNIQYF
TRBJ2-1 NA TRBV5-1 TRBD1 TGCGCCAGCAGCGAGACGCCAGGGGGCTCCTACAATGAGCAGTTCTTC CASSETPGGSYNEQFF
TRBJ2-7 once TRBV25-1 NA TGTGCCAGCAGTGAATCAGGTGACATCTCCTACGAGCAGTACTTC CASSESGDISYEQYF
TRBJ2-7 NA TRBV10-2 NA TGCGCCAGCAGTGAGGTATCTCGGGGCTCCTACGAGCAGTACTTC CASSEVSRGSYEQYF
TRBJ2-5 NA TRBV10-1 TRBD1 TGCGCCAGCAGTGAGTCGACAGGGTGGGAGACCCAGTACTTC CASSESTGWETQYF
TRBJ2-1 NA TRBV15 TRBD2 TGTGCCACCAGCAGAAGTCTAGCGGATTACAATGAGCAGTTCTTC CATSRSLADYNEQFF
TRBJ1-1 NA TRBV12-3/TRBV12-4 NA TGTGCCAGCACCACGGGCGGGACTGAAGCTTTCTTT CASTTGGTEAFF
TRBJ1-1 NA TRBV19 NA TGTGCCAGTAGTATATTGAAGGGACTCCGTCTTACTGAAGCTTTCTTT CASSILKGLRLTEAFF
TRBJ1-4 NA TRBV19 NA TGTGCCAGTAGTATCCCCATGGACAGCACTAATGAAAAACTGTTTTTT CASSIPMDSTNEKLFF
TRBJ2-7 NA TRBV18 NA TGTGCCAGCTCACCTGAGTCGAGGGCATCCTACGAGCAGTACTTC CASSPESRASYEQYF
TRBJ2-3 once TRBV4-1 TRBD2 TGCGCCAGCAGCCAAGACCCTGGACTAGCGGGTATGTCTAGCACAGATACGCAGTATTTT CASSQDPGLAGMSSTDTQYF
TRBJ1-6 NA TRBV19 TRBD1 TGTGCCAGTAGTGCGCGACAGGGGAACTATAATTCACCCCTCCACTTT CASSARQGNYNSPLHF
TRBJ2-7 NA TRBV7-2 NA TGTGCCAGCAGCTCCGCGCGGAACGAGCAGTACTTC CASSSARNEQYF
TRBJ2-3 NA TRBV7-3 TRBD2 TGTGCCAGCAGCCCCCTTTATGGGAGCGGGAGTGGCACAGATACGCAGTATTTT CASSPLYGSGSGTDTQYF
TRBJ2-1 NA TRBV27 NA TGTGCCAGCAGTTACACGAGACTCCGACAGGACTACAATGAGCAGTTCTTC CASSYTRLRQDYNEQFF
TRBJ1-1 NA TRBV18 TRBD1 TGTGCCAGCTCATCGGGACAGACGATGAACACTGAAGCTTTCTTT CASSSGQTMNTEAFF
TRBJ1-2 NA TRBV4-1 NA TGCGCCAGCAGCCAAGGCGGAATCTATGGCTACACCTTC CASSQGGIYGYTF
TRBJ1-1 NA TRBV5-1 TRBD1 TGCGCCAGCAGCCCGGACAGGGTAGGGACTGAAGCTTTCTTT CASSPDRVGTEAFF
TRBJ2-7 NA TRBV5-1 TRBD2 TGCGCCAGCAGCCCAGCGGGACTACCCCTCGAGCAGTACTTC CASSPAGLPLEQYF
TRBJ1-2 NA TRBV7-2 NA TGTGCCAGCAGCTTAGCGCGGGCCGCGGAGGGCTATGGCTACACCTTC CASSLARAAEGYGYTF
TRBJ1-4 NA TRBV3-1/TRBV3-2 NA TGTGCCAGCAGCCAAGTTGGGGGACTCGGGAGGGGTGAAAAACTGTTTTTT CASSQVGGLGRGEKLFF
TRBJ1-1 NA TRBV7-3 NA TGTGCCAGCAGCCCAGACAGGCACACTGAAGCTTTCTTT CASSPDRHTEAFF
TRBJ1-5 once TRBV10-3 TRBD1 TGTGCCATCAGTGTGGGGGACAGTTATAGCAATCAGCCCCAGCATTTT CAISVGDSYSNQPQHF
TRBJ1-4 once TRBV6-1 NA TGTGCCAGCAGTGAACTGGGGCAGAGTAATGAAAAACTGTTTTTT CASSELGQSNEKLFF
TRBJ2-5 NA TRBV5-1 NA TGCGCCAGCAGCTTAGGCTCGACAAGCAAAAGGGGAGAGACCCAGTACTTC CASSLGSTSKRGETQYF
TRBJ2-7 NA TRBV7-9 NA TGTGCCAGCAGCGCTTATACAGGGTACGACGAGCAGTACTTC CASSAYTGYDEQYF
TRBJ2-2 NA TRBV2 TRBD1 TGTGCCAGCAGTCCCGGGACAGGGGGCGACACCGGGGAGCTGTTTTTT CASSPGTGGDTGELFF